This T cell receptor beta chain originates from a study of blood T cell repertoires in COVID-19. The overall study: Acute-phase and convalescent COVID-19 samples originated in the United States, Italy and Spain.

J was trimmed by 0 bases and V by 4 bases; bases with no gene match: 3. There are 15 residues in the CDR3. CDR1 ENHRY and CDR2 SYGVKD come from the germline V gene. Produced via immunoSEQ multiplex PCR; TCRdb's table is partial and in-frame only. This sample has approximately 270,000 clones, with about 79% found just once. The sequenced sample consisted of peripheral blood. V is TRBV10-3 and J is TRBJ2-3; TRBD2 matches at 8 bases. This clonotype originated in a man aged 80 or over with acute or convalescent COVID-19. The CDR3 reads CAISGSSGSTDTQYF. The DNA for the CDR3 is TGTGCCATCAGTGGTTCTAGCGGGAGCACAGATACGCAGTATTTT.